This TCR beta chain originates from a study of T cells in tumors and immune-related adverse events (dated by TCRdb to the early 2020s). About this clone: Which antigen it targets is not known. No much larger clone exists at a distance of one base, and base qualities are not known.

The treatment or condition label, read with the paper, signifies: nivolumab (PD-1 blockade) given before sampling. The DNeasy Blood and Tissue Kit was used to extract DNA from formalin-fixed paraffin-embedded specimens. Using the immunoSEQ assay, the TCR beta locus was amplified and sequenced, producing bulk TCR Vbeta CDR3 data. The study's own analysis went as follows. CDR3s were excluded if they were non-productive, were shorter than 7 amino acids, or did not start with C or end with F/W. Analysis was restricted to specimens with at least 1000 reads, and clonotypes were defined at the amino acid level. To compute clonality, Pielou's evenness was subtracted from 1. To equalize library sizes, abundance-weighted random subsampling with replacement was performed and repeated 100 times so that 95% confidence intervals could be reported. The Morisita overlap index was used to quantify repertoire overlap, and for each specimen the top 40 clones were checked for overlap with the irAE. What TCRdb holds here is the immuneACCESS table cut down to in-frame rearrangements. Part of the clones is not present; checked against another copy, under half of the missing clones reflect an unresolved V gene, and the others are unexplained. The DNA was the basis for D and trimming; V, J and clone size are from that table. Across this sample there are about 11,000 clones, with around 92% seen only once. Around 1.5% of the sample belongs to the ten largest clones.

The sequenced sample was lymph node tissue, obtained from a patient treated with anti-PD-1 therapy. This receptor was taken from a female donor with metastatic renal cell carcinoma.

The DNA sequence is as follows: TGTGCCAGCAGCCTACCCGGGGGGGCTCAAGAGACCCAGTACTTC. Its translation is CASSLPGGAQETQYF. The chain was built from TRBV6-5 and TRBJ2-5; 8 bases in the middle match TRBD2. In the germline V gene, CDR1 corresponds to MNHEY and CDR2 to SVGAGI. V loses 6 bases at its end and J loses 2 bases; junction bases beyond the gene matches: 8. The CDR3 starts with the cysteine, ends with the phenylalanine, and has 15 residues. Only the CDR3 region is kept as DNA, spanning 45 bases read in frame from base 1.